The clone carrying this T cell receptor (beta chain) was observed a few times. Its matching antigen is unknown. These data belong to a study of radiotherapy plus CTLA-4 blockade in lung cancer. Points from the study as a whole: In blood, after radiotherapy plus ipilimumab, tumor-derived TCR clones expanded. Dynamics of early blood T cell clones, together with interferon-beta, were reportedly the best predictors of response.

The V and J ends lost 0 bases and 2 bases, in that order; junction bases with no gene match: 12. Germline values: CDR1 MRHNA, CDR2 SNTAGT. This CDR3 is 20 amino acids long. Profiled with immunoSEQ multiplex PCR; TCRdb holds only in-frame clones, not every one. The sample shows about 87,000 clones, about 87% of them seen only once. V gene TRBV6-4 combines with J gene TRBJ2-3; TRBD1 matches 12 bases. The source was peripheral blood, collected from a patient treated with radiotherapy plus ipilimumab. The clonotype originates from a human donor with non-small cell lung cancer that progressed on radiotherapy plus ipilimumab. CDR3: CASSDSRDRGPLDPTDTQYF. DNA of the CDR3: TGTGCCAGCAGTGACTCCCGGGACAGGGGGCCCCTAGACCCCACAGATACGCAGTATTTT.